Presented here are 21 T cell receptor beta chains from one specimen sequenced in a study of T cell responses to AZD1222 COVID-19 vaccine. TCRdb keeps only in-frame clones here, not all; method: immunoSEQ multiplex PCR. Among 87,000 or so clones listed, nearly 90% were seen once. The sequences come from peripheral blood, collected on day 0 of AZD1222 vaccination. These receptors originate from an adult in good health.

Concerning this clone itself: A junction end diverges from the germline sequence, so it may reflect a read error. J is TRBJ2-1 and V is TRBV7-7; 12 nucleotides line up with TRBD2. The V gene's germline CDR1 is SSHAT and CDR2 FNYEAQ (reference sequence). The CDR3 has 16 amino acids. CDR3 nucleotides: TGTGCTAGCAGCTTAACTGCTAGCGGGGGGGCTAATGAGCAGTTCTTC. Translating it yields CASSLTASGGANEQFF.

V and J are TRBV24-1 and TRBJ2-2; D may be TRBD1 (6 bases). Germline V gene sequence: CDR1 KGHDR, CDR2 SFDVKD. This CDR3 is built from 16 residues. The V and J ends lost 5 bases and 2 bases respectively, with 14 bases between them. The CDR3 loop is CATSGSQGYNTGELFF. The CDR3 DNA reads TGTGCCACCAGTGGTTCACAGGGATACAACACCGGGGAGCTGTTTTTT.

The chain couples TRBV21-1 to TRBJ1-6. TRBV21-1 is marked as a pseudogene. This CDR3 is 15 amino acids long. CDR3 protein: CASGTGSSYNSPLHF. In DNA, the CDR3 is TGTGCCAGCGGCACAGGGAGCTCCTATAATTCACCCCTCCACTTT.

CDR3 DNA: TGTGCCAGTACAACAGGGGAGAATTCACCCCTCCACTTT. It encodes CASTTGENSPLHF. The rearrangement links TRBV19 to TRBJ1-6; 7 positions agree with TRBD1. The length of the CDR3 is 13 residues. The germline CDR1 and CDR2 sequences are LNHDA and SQIVND (reference sequence). J was trimmed by 7 bases and V by 7 bases; bases with no gene match: 4. Using reference TRBV19 and TRBJ1-6 for the parts outside the CDR3, the full variable domain is DGGITQSPKYLFRKEGQNVTLSCEQNLNHDAMYWYRQDPGQGLRLIYYSQIVNDFQKGDIAEGYSVSREKKESFPLTVTSAQKNPTAFYLCASTTGENSPLHFGNGTRLTVT.

This rearrangement joins TRBV7-2 to TRBJ2-1; 11 bases match TRBD2. Germline trimming cut 5 bases from V and 8 bases from J; bases unmatched to any gene: 5. CDR1 and CDR2 from the germline V gene are SGHTA and FQGNSA. CDR3 length: 14 residues. CDR3 DNA sequence: TGTGCCAGCAGCGGGGGGACTAGCGGTCATGAGCAGTTCTTC. Translation: CASSGGTSGHEQFF.

V is TRBV5-6 and J is TRBJ2-4; either TRBD1 or TRBD2 may fit D (5 bases each). The CDR3 has 13 residues. Per the germline V gene, CDR1 is SGHDT and CDR2 is YYEEEE. Trimming took off 2 bases at V and 6 bases at J, with 9 bases between the two ends. For the CDR3, the DNA is TGTGCCAGCAGCTTAGGGACGGGAAACATTCAGTACTTC. Amino acids: CASSLGTGNIQYF.

CDR3 residues: CASSSARQGGSYEQYF. The CDR3 DNA is TGTGCCAGCAGCTCAGCAAGACAGGGGGGATCCTACGAGCAGTACTTC. The rearrangement uses TRBV5-5 and TRBJ2-7, with 9 bases identical to TRBD1. Germline loops: CDR1 SGHKS, CDR2 YYEKEE (reference sequence). With 3 bases clipped from V and 1 base from J, the junction kept 8 bases outside the gene matches. The CDR3 runs to 16 residues.

This chain connects TRBV27 to TRBJ2-7; 14 positions agree with TRBD2. Germline CDR1 reads MNHEY; CDR2 reads SMNVEV (reference sequence). The CDR3 extends over 17 amino acids. The trim removed 4 bases at V and 0 bases at J, leaving 5 bases unmatched. The CDR3 region has the DNA TGTGCCAGCAGTTCCGGGACTAGCGGGGGAGTCTCCTACGAGCAGTACTTC. It encodes CASSSGTSGGVSYEQYF.

The count of this clone is one. This rearrangement joins TRBV5-1 to TRBJ2-1; tentative D call: TRBD2 (5 bases). Between the trimmed V and J ends, which lost 3 bases and 10 bases, there was a span of 8 bases. The CDR3 is 11 residues long. Germline CDR1 reads SGHRS; CDR2 reads YFSETQ. The DNA for the CDR3 is TGCGCCAGCAGCTACGACTACGAGCAGTTCTTC. Its protein product is CASSYDYEQFF.

The rearrangement links TRBV7-2 to TRBJ2-4, with D unclear. The germline V gene has CDR1 SGHTA and CDR2 FQGNSA. V was trimmed by 1 base and J by 7 bases, leaving 14 bases between them. This CDR3 contains 15 residues. CDR3 in amino acids: CASSLGGPDPNIQYF. CDR3 DNA: TGTGCCAGCAGCTTAGGCGGCCCCGACCCCAACATTCAGTACTTC.

The chain has TRBV5-6 and TRBJ1-6, with D tentatively TRBD1 (5 bases). Germline CDR1 and CDR2: SGHDT and YYEEEE. This CDR3 is 17 amino acids long. V was shortened by 0 bases and J by 0 bases, with 10 bases between the two germline ends. CDR3 loop: CASSLGGTSSYNSPLHF. The CDR3 nucleotides are TGTGCCAGCAGCTTGGGGGGGACGAGCTCCTATAATTCACCCCTCCACTTT.

The table lists this clone with a few counts. V gene TRBV7-2 combines with J gene TRBJ2-1, with D possibly TRBD1 on 5 matching bases. V was cut by 7 bases and J by 5 bases, with 18 bases left in between. CDR1 SGHTA and CDR2 FQGNSA come from the germline V gene. CDR3 length equals 15 residues. The CDR3 reads CASTPPGLRDNEQFF. CDR3 sequence (DNA): TGTGCCAGCACCCCGCCGGGTCTCAGGGACAATGAGCAGTTCTTC.

This clone has a single count. This chain uses TRBV6-2 or TRBV6-3 with TRBJ1-3; a weak D match, TRBD1 (5 bases). CDR1 and CDR2 from the germline V gene are MNHEY and SVGEGT. This CDR3 contains 15 residues. Trimming stripped 3 bases from V and 2 bases from J, with 11 bases between. CDR3 in DNA: TGTGCCAGCAGTTATGGTGCGGGGCCTGGAAACACCATATATTTT. Encoded protein: CASSYGAGPGNTIYF.

In DNA, the CDR3 is TGTGCCATCAGTGAGGGTGGCCGGCGCGCCTACGAGCAGTACTTC. It translates to CAISEGGRRAYEQYF. The chain uses TRBV10-3 and TRBJ2-7; D is undetermined. V was pared by 2 bases and J by 2 bases, with 13 bases between. This CDR3 region has 15 residues. Germline V lookup: CDR1 ENHRY, CDR2 SYGVKD.

The chain uses TRBV1 and TRBJ1-2. TRBV1 is shown as a pseudogene. The CDR3 runs 20 residues. The CDR3 nucleotides are TGCACCAGCAGCCAAGACCGCGGGGGACTTCTCCTCCGTTTCAACTATGGCTACACCTTC. Its protein is CTSSQDRGGLLLRFNYGYTF.

CDR3 protein: CASSQSRGSGNQPQHF. The CDR3, as DNA: TGTGCCAGCAGCCAATCCCGAGGTTCTGGCAATCAGCCCCAGCATTTT. This chain joins TRBV7-9 and TRBJ1-5; unclear D gene. V lost 5 bases to trimming and J lost 2 bases, with 16 bases between them. Germline CDR1 is SEHNR and CDR2 is FQNEAQ (reference sequence). The CDR3 is made up of 16 amino acids.

The genes are TRBV27 and TRBJ1-2; a possible D gene is TRBD1 (5 bases). V lost 4 bases and J lost 4, with 13 bases in between. This CDR3 contains 14 residues. Germline V gives CDR1 MNHEY, CDR2 SMNVEV (reference sequence). The chain's CDR3 is CASSSPAGSYGYTF. The CDR3 DNA is TGTGCCAGCAGTTCGCCGGCAGGGAGCTATGGCTACACCTTC.

This clone was observed a handful of times. The V gene is TRBV9, the J gene TRBJ2-1; D not certain. Germline V CDR1 and CDR2: SGDLS, YYNGEE. The ends were cut back, 0 bases at V and 5 bases at J, with 9 bases in the middle. CDR3 length: 14 residues. In DNA, the CDR3 is TGTGCCAGCAGCGTAGTAGGCAGACACAATGAGCAGTTCTTC. Amino acids: CASSVVGRHNEQFF.

V usage is TRBV7-9 and J usage is TRBJ2-4; 7 bases agree with TRBD1. This CDR3 is 17 amino acids long. With V trimmed by 4 bases and J by 7 bases, 16 bases remained unmatched. Per germline, CDR1 SEHNR and CDR2 FQNEAQ (reference sequence). CDR3: CASSYGDGQAERNIQYF. Here the CDR3 DNA reads TGTGCCAGCAGCTATGGCGATGGACAGGCCGAGAGGAACATTCAGTACTTC.

The J gene is TRBJ2-5, the V gene TRBV11-2, with 8 nucleotides matching TRBD2. Germline CDR1 SGHAT, CDR2 FQNNGV. The CDR3 contains 13 residues. The V segment lost 6 bases and the J segment 3 bases; nucleotides outside the gene matches: 3. CDR3 in DNA: TGTGCCAGCAGTTTCGGGGGGGAAGAGACCCAGTACTTC. Amino acids: CASSFGGEETQYF.

The V and J genes are TRBV16 and TRBJ2-2; D uncertain. V was shortened by 6 bases and J by 2 bases, with 13 bases between the two germline ends. The CDR3 spans 15 residues. Looked up from germline, CDR1 is KGHSY and CDR2 is FQNENV. The CDR3 sequence: CASSPPGQNTGELFF. The CDR3 DNA reads as TGTGCCAGCAGTCCTCCGGGCCAAAACACCGGGGAGCTGTTTTTT.